In this sample, the clone carrying this T cell receptor beta chain turned up a few times. No antigen is known for it. Autoimmune disease history or systemic immunosuppression excluded patients. The CDR3 extends over 13 amino acids. V lost 4 bases and J 0 bases, leaving 9 bases between the germline ends. CDR1 and CDR2 (germline): SQVTM, ANQGSEA. TCRdb's table, derived via immunoSEQ multiplex PCR, lists solely in-frame clones and lacks some. The repertoire holds some 94,000 clones, about 90% seen once, with over 0.8% in the top ten. This specimen comes from a study of OX40 agonist ivuxolimab in advanced cancers. Study background: Patients' therapy was ivuxolimab, an antibody that acts as an agonist of OX40 (CD134). Partial responses, seen in three patients, involved one hepatocellular carcinoma and two cutaneous melanomas. The study, taken as a whole, reports: Among the lowest peripheral clonal expansion occurred in 0.1-3.0 mg/kg partial responders.

The sample consisted of CD4+ or CD8+ T cells sorted from blood, taken in a trial of the OX40 agonist ivuxolimab. The V call is TRBV29-1, the J call TRBJ1-1, with a weak D call TRBD1 (6 bases). The clonotype was recovered from an adult with an advanced solid tumor such as melanoma, head and neck, liver or kidney cancer. This chain's CDR3 is CSVAGDLNTEAFF. DNA for the CDR3: TGCAGCGTTGCAGGGGACTTGAACACTGAAGCTTTCTTT.